One T cell receptor beta chain is described in this entry. Compared with germline, one end of the junction differs, possibly owing to a read error. The CDR3 sequence is 12 residues long. Germline-derived CDR1 and CDR2 are LNHNV and YYDKDF (reference sequence). PCR employed 60 Vbeta and 13 Jbeta primers. Clones were sequenced by immunoSEQ multiplex PCR, and TCRdb holds only the in-frame ones, with some missing. The sample comprises roughly 130,000 clones, over 75% of which are singletons, and 2.1% rests with the top ten. These data originate in a study of cytomegalovirus exposure and HLA in healthy donors.

The rearrangement joins TRBV15 to TRBJ2-4; possible D gene TRBD2, 6 bases. This sequence originates from a man in his thirties or forties in good health and CMV-seronegative. The specimen was PBMCs. This chain's CDR3 is CATGREKNSQYF. The CDR3 DNA reads as TGTGCCACCGGACGGGAGAAAAACAGTCAGTACTTC.